Following are 31 T cell receptor beta chains from one sample sequenced in a study of blood T cell repertoires in COVID-19 (dated by TCRdb to 2018 to 2020). Preparation of the library involved the immunoSEQ multiplex PCR assay. The immuneACCESS repertoire file appears here via TCRdb, limited to in-frame rearrangements. These files lack a portion of the clones; in checked studies, under half of the deficit traces to unresolved V genes, and the cause of the others is not known. The sample contains under 130,000 clones, 70% to 90% of them found a single time. Clones ranked in the top ten supply 3.1% of the sample. The specimen was peripheral blood. Receptors were obtained from a man aged 50 to 59 in a cohort sampled during active COVID-19.

The chain employs TRBV24-1 and TRBJ2-2; 7 nucleotides match TRBD2. V shed 4 bases and J 0 bases; nucleotides not matched to a gene: 13. CDR3 length: 19 residues. The germline V gene encodes CDR1 KGHDR and CDR2 SFDVKD. Here the CDR3 reads CATSDIKRAGGSNTGELFF. Written as DNA, the CDR3 is TGTGCCACCAGTGACATCAAAAGGGCCGGGGGGTCGAACACCGGGGAGCTGTTTTTT.

Regarding this clone: In the same sample, other DNA sequences code for this CDR3. This rearrangement joins TRBV6-2 or TRBV6-3 to TRBJ1-4, with TRBD1 matching 8 bases. This CDR3 comprises 15 residues. CDR1 is MNHEY, CDR2 SVGEGT, per germline. V lost 3 bases to trimming and J lost 7 bases; unmatched junction nucleotides: 7. Here the CDR3 reads CASSYGGQGGEKLFF. The CDR3 DNA reads TGTGCCAGCAGTTATGGCGGACAGGGTGGTGAAAAACTGTTTTTT.

The CDR3 nucleotides are TGTGCCAGCAGACCGACAGGGCCTGGGGCCAACGTCCTGACTTTC. Protein sequence: CASRPTGPGANVLTF. This rearrangement joins TRBV6-5 to TRBJ2-6, with 7 bases matching TRBD1. CDR1 and CDR2 from the germline V gene are MNHEY and SVGAGI. CDR3 length: 15 amino acids. V shed 6 bases, J shed 2 bases, and the junction held 4 bases outside the gene matches.

V and J are TRBV5-1 and TRBJ1-1; the D is unclear. This CDR3 is built from 15 residues. V lost 2 bases to trimming and J lost 5 bases, with 16 bases between them. CDR1 SGHRS and CDR2 YFSETQ come from the germline V gene. DNA of the CDR3: TGCGCCAGCAGCTTTGGGTCCCCGATCGGGACTGAAGCTTTCTTT. It translates to CASSFGSPIGTEAFF.

CDR3 in DNA: TGTGCCAGTAGTATCGGAGTTATGGGTGAGCAGTTCTTC. Its protein product is CASSIGVMGEQFF. The chain couples TRBV19 to TRBJ2-1; D not certain. The CDR3 length is 13 residues. V lost 3 bases and J lost 9, with 12 bases in between. Germline V gene lookup returns CDR1 LNHDA and CDR2 SQIVND (reference sequence).

The chain recombines TRBV7-8 with TRBJ2-7; 9 nucleotides align to TRBD1. The CDR3 runs 15 residues. Germline V gives CDR1 SGHVS, CDR2 FQNEAQ. Germline trimming cut 7 bases from V and 3 bases from J; bases unmatched to any gene: 10. This CDR3 reads CASNHPGTGIYEQYF. CDR3 bases: TGTGCCAGCAACCATCCTGGGACAGGGATCTACGAGCAGTACTTC.

The CDR3 nucleotides read TGTGCCAGTAGTATTGGACAGCGGAACACTGAAGCTTTCTTT. Translation: CASSIGQRNTEAFF. The J gene is TRBJ1-1, the V gene TRBV19; maybe TRBD1 (6 bases). Trimming removed 3 bases from V and 1 base from J, with 9 bases in between. CDR1 is LNHDA and CDR2 is SQIVND in the germline V gene (reference sequence). The CDR3 contains 14 residues.

The J gene is TRBJ1-3, the V gene TRBV7-6; 9 bases align to TRBD1. The CDR3 is 15 amino acids. The germline V gene encodes CDR1 SGHVS and CDR2 FNYEAQ. With V trimmed by 5 bases and J by 4 bases, 6 bases remained unmatched. The CDR3: CASSQETGGGNTIYF. The CDR3 DNA reads as TGTGCCAGCAGCCAGGAGACAGGGGGAGGAAACACCATATATTTT. The full variable domain, with the rest looked up from reference TRBV7-6 and TRBJ1-3, is GAGVSQSPRYKVTKRGQDVALRCDPISGHVSLYWYRQALGQGPEFLTYFNYEAQQDKSGLPNDRFSAERPEGSISTLTIQRTEQRDSAMYRCASSQETGGGNTIYFGEGSWLTVV.

The chain has TRBV6-6 and TRBJ2-1, with 8 bases fitting TRBD2. The length of the CDR3 is 16 residues. V lost 7 bases and J lost 7; bases outside the gene matches: 15. CDR1 and CDR2 from the germline V gene are MNHNY and SVGAGI (reference sequence). Written as DNA, the CDR3 is TGTGCCAGCAATCTCGGGATGGGGACTAGACATAATGAGCAGTTCTTC. Protein product: CASNLGMGTRHNEQFF.

V usage is TRBV5-1 and J usage is TRBJ1-2; 8 positions match TRBD1. The CDR3 spans 15 residues. Trimming took 0 bases from V and 3 from J; bases not matched to a gene: 4. The germline V gene has CDR1 SGHRS and CDR2 YFSETQ. The CDR3 protein is CASSLAGDRYYGYTF. CDR3 nucleotides: TGCGCCAGCAGCTTGGCGGGGGACAGGTACTATGGCTACACCTTC.

The rearrangement uses TRBV9 and TRBJ2-2, with a weak D call TRBD2 (5 bases). Germline V gene sequence: CDR1 SGDLS, CDR2 YYNGEE. Trimming took 0 bases from V and 7 from J, leaving 10 bases between them. The CDR3 loop spans 14 amino acids. The CDR3 here is CASSVADGVGELFF. CDR3 coding DNA: TGTGCCAGCAGCGTAGCTGACGGGGTCGGGGAGCTGTTTTTT.

This sequence joins TRBV19 and TRBJ1-5, with D maybe TRBD1 (6 bases). The germline CDR1 and CDR2 sequences are LNHDA and SQIVND (reference sequence). Trimming took 7 bases from V and 1 from J, leaving 20 bases between them. The CDR3 consists of 17 residues. Here the CDR3 DNA reads TGTGCCAGTACCTCTTCGTTCCGGGGACACAGCAATCAGCCCCAGCATTTT. This translates into CASTSSFRGHSNQPQHF.

The chain links TRBV5-8 to TRBJ2-1, with TRBD2 matching 7 bases. Looked up from germline, CDR1 is SGHTS and CDR2 is YDEGEE. This CDR3 comprises 17 residues. Losses at the gene ends were 3 bases for V and 3 bases for J; bases not matched to a gene: 12. This CDR3 is CASSWTSLAAGYNEQFF. In DNA form, the CDR3 reads TGTGCCAGCAGCTGGACCTCCCTAGCGGCTGGCTACAATGAGCAGTTCTTC.

The chain joins TRBV15 to TRBJ1-5; no firm D call. CDR3 length: 14 residues. V lost 5 bases, J lost 6 bases, and 14 bases lay in between. CDR1 is LNHNV and CDR2 is YYDKDF in the germline V gene (reference sequence). The CDR3 nucleotides read TGTGCCACCAGCCAAGCGGGGTCGAGTCAGCCCCAGCATTTT. It encodes CATSQAGSSQPQHF.

This clone appeared a single time. V gene TRBV21-1 combines with J gene TRBJ1-1; the table's D call of TRBD1 was not tested on the DNA. TRBV21-1 is recorded as a pseudogene. This CDR3 is 14 amino acids long. DNA for the CDR3: TGTGCCAGCAGCTTAGGACAGGGGAACACTGAAGCTTTCTTT. Translated, it gives CASSLGQGNTEAFF.

This sequence joins TRBV5-6 and TRBJ2-2, with TRBD2 as a possible D gene (5 bases). Trimming removed 4 bases at V and 1 base at J, with 11 bases between. CDR1 and CDR2 from the germline V gene are SGHDT and YYEEEE. This CDR3 region has 15 residues. The CDR3 DNA sequence: TGTGCCAGCAGCCCCGGACTGAAGAACACCGGGGAGCTGTTTTTT. Translation: CASSPGLKNTGELFF.

The gene calls are TRBV19 and TRBJ2-6, with a possible D match to TRBD1 (5 bases). Germline V lookup: CDR1 LNHDA, CDR2 SQIVND (reference sequence). The CDR3 has 14 amino acids. Trimming shortened V by 8 bases and J by 2 bases, and 10 bases separated the two germline ends. The CDR3 coding sequence is TGTGCCAGTGCCTTACAGGCTGGGGCCAACGTCCTGACTTTC. This sequence encodes CASALQAGANVLTF.

The chain couples TRBV19 to TRBJ1-2; D may be TRBD1 (5 bases). Trimming shortened V by 5 bases and J by 0 bases, and 13 bases separated the two germline ends. The CDR3 sequence is 15 residues long. CDR1 is LNHDA, CDR2 SQIVND, per germline (reference sequence). As DNA, the CDR3 is TGTGCCAGTAGTTCCCGGACATATTCTAACTATGGCTACACCTTC. It codes for CASSSRTYSNYGYTF.

Only a few counts were recorded for this clone. The V call is TRBV20-1, the J call TRBJ2-1, with TRBD2 matching 8 bases. The ends lost 3 bases at V and 7 bases at J; junction bases unmatched: 5. The germline V gene encodes CDR1 DFQATT and CDR2 SNEGSKA (reference sequence). The CDR3 is 13 residues long. The CDR3 nucleotides read TGCAGTGCTAGTCTTAGCGGGACAAATGAGCAGTTCTTC. Its translation is CSASLSGTNEQFF.

The rearrangement uses TRBV11-1 and TRBJ2-1; 11 bases fit TRBD2. The CDR3 is 15 amino acids. Per the germline V gene, CDR1 is SGHAT and CDR2 is FQDESV (reference sequence). V gave up 0 bases and J gave up 8 bases; unmatched junction bases: 3. CDR3 DNA: TGTGCCAGCAGCTTAGCCTCGACTAGCGGGGATGAGCAGTTCTTC. Its translation is CASSLASTSGDEQFF.

The chain is built from TRBV6-2 or TRBV6-3 and TRBJ2-7, with a tentative D call TRBD1 (5 bases). The CDR3 consists of 15 residues. Germline V gene sequence: CDR1 MNHEY, CDR2 SVGEGT. Trimming left V 5 bases short and J 0 bases short, with 14 bases between. The chain's CDR3 is CASSQGSYSSYEQYF. Here the CDR3 DNA reads TGTGCCAGCAGTCAGGGATCGTATAGCTCCTACGAGCAGTACTTC.

The chain recombines TRBV2 with TRBJ2-5; 13 bases map to TRBD2. J gave up 9 bases and V 2 bases, and 15 bases lay outside the gene matches. Germline CDR1 and CDR2: SNHLY and FYNNEI. This CDR3 spans 18 amino acids. Written as DNA, the CDR3 is TGTGCCAGCAGTGAAAGACTAGCGGGGGGACGGAGCCTATGGTCCCAGTACTTC. Amino acids: CASSERLAGGRSLWSQYF.

This rearrangement joins TRBV18 to TRBJ1-1, with D possibly matching TRBD1 (5 bases). The CDR3 length is 13 residues. V was pared by 3 bases and J by 6 bases, with 11 bases between. Germline V gives CDR1 KGHSH, CDR2 LQKENI. The CDR3 loop is CASSPQQGSEAFF. The CDR3 bases are TGTGCCAGCTCACCGCAGCAGGGCTCTGAAGCTTTCTTT.

The V and J genes are TRBV3-1 (or the pseudogene TRBV3-2) and TRBJ1-2; weak D call: TRBD1 (5 bases). Trimming stripped 5 bases from V and 10 bases from J, with 11 bases between. Per germline, CDR1 LGHDT and CDR2 YNNKEL (reference sequence). The CDR3 is 11 residues long. The DNA for the CDR3 is TGTGCCAGCAGCTATGACAGAGACTACACCTTC. Its translation: CASSYDRDYTF.

This sequence joins TRBV3-1 (or the pseudogene TRBV3-2) and TRBJ1-1; D unresolved. The germline V gene has CDR1 LGHDT and CDR2 YNNKEL (reference sequence). Deletions cut 6 bases from V and 1 base from J, with 9 bases between. The CDR3 is made up of 13 amino acids. The DNA for the CDR3 is TGTGCCAGCAGTCCCTTCGGGAACACTGAAGCTTTCTTT. Translating gives CASSPFGNTEAFF.

The rearrangement links TRBV6-5 to TRBJ1-1, with a weak D call TRBD1 (6 bases). V was cut by 10 bases and J by 2 bases, with 20 bases left in between. Germline CDR1 and CDR2: MNHEY and SVGAGI. The CDR3 consists of 15 residues. CDR3 residues: CATYQGRITNTEAFF. CDR3 DNA sequence: TGTGCCACCTATCAGGGGCGAATTACTAACACTGAAGCTTTCTTT.

V gene TRBV18 combines with J gene TRBJ1-1; D possibly corresponds to TRBD1 (6 bases). Germline CDR1 is KGHSH and CDR2 is LQKENI. V lost 3 bases to trimming and J lost 6 bases, with 14 bases between them. The CDR3 is made up of 14 amino acids. The CDR3 nucleotides read TGTGCCAGCTCACCGGGAGGGGGATGGGCTGAAGCTTTCTTT. The encoded protein is CASSPGGGWAEAFF.

The chain couples TRBV2 to TRBJ2-3; 11 positions match TRBD2. There are 16 residues in the CDR3. Germline V gene lookup returns CDR1 SNHLY and CDR2 FYNNEI. Unmatched junction bases numbered 6, after V lost 6 bases and J lost 1 base. CDR3 sequence reads: CASSRLAGFGTDTQYF. CDR3 sequence (DNA): TGTGCCAGCAGCCGACTAGCGGGGTTTGGCACAGATACGCAGTATTTT.

V is TRBV6-5 and J is TRBJ2-7; D remains unclear. This CDR3 contains 11 residues. Germline assignment: CDR1 MNHEY and CDR2 SVGAGI. The V and J ends lost 6 bases and 3 bases respectively, with 6 bases between them. The DNA for the CDR3 is TGTGCCAGCAGGTCCAACTACGAGCAGTACTTC. Its translation: CASRSNYEQYF.

This clone was detected once. The chain couples TRBV7-9 to TRBJ1-2; D remains unclear. Germline CDR1 is SEHNR and CDR2 is FQNEAQ (reference sequence). The CDR3 loop spans 17 amino acids. Trimming pared 5 bases from V and 8 bases from J, leaving 27 bases between. The CDR3 nucleotides are TGTGCCAGCAGCACGCCGACCCGGCCTCGGGATCCCAGGGGCTACACCTTC. Translated: CASSTPTRPRDPRGYTF. The full variable domain, rest sourced from reference TRBV7-9 and TRBJ1-2, is DTGVSQNPRHKITKRGQNVTFRCDPISEHNRLYWYRQTLGQGPEFLTYFQNEAQLEKSRLLSDRFSAERPKGSFSTLEIQRTEQGDSAMYLCASSTPTRPRDPRGYTFGSGTRLTVV.

The J gene is TRBJ1-5, the V gene TRBV18, with D possibly being TRBD1 (5 bases). This CDR3 has 15 amino acids. V was cut by 4 bases and J by 0 bases, with 10 bases left in between. Germline V gives CDR1 KGHSH, CDR2 LQKENI. The chain's CDR3 is CASSLGAYSNQPQHF. The DNA for the CDR3 is TGTGCCAGCTCACTAGGGGCGTATAGCAATCAGCCCCAGCATTTT.